This is a list of T cell receptor beta chains from one sample in a study of T cells in Graves' hyperthyroidism and ophthalmopathy. TCRdb itself ran the multiplex PCR reads through MiXCR, one entry per CDR3 protein. The data hold hundreds of thousands of distinct CDR3 sequences, with 17% observed a single time. What was sequenced was blood. The receptors originated from a woman in her late teens or twenties with Graves' ophthalmopathy. Both conserved end residues are part of each CDR3. The order of the fields is D gene, clone size, J gene, V gene, CDR3 protein, CDR3 DNA. D genes are given only for firm matches. Only part of the rows carry a size: once, few, many, or a class if the clone is expanded.

d_call: TRBD1
clone_size: many
j_call: TRBJ2-1
v_call: TRBV24-1
cdr3_aa: CATSDFTGQGMDNEQFF
cdr3_nt: TGTGCCACCAGTGATTTCACCGGACAGGGGATGGACAATGAGCAGTTCTTC

d_call: TRBD2
clone_size: few
j_call: TRBJ2-7
v_call: TRBV20-1
cdr3_aa: CSAPPSGRITHEQYF
cdr3_nt: TGCAGTGCCCCTCCCAGCGGGAGGATTACCCACGAGCAGTACTTC

d_call: .
clone_size: few
j_call: TRBJ1-2
v_call: TRBV24-1
cdr3_aa: CATSDSDTLYGYTF
cdr3_nt: TGTGCCACCAGTGATTCGGACACCCTCTATGGCTACACCTTC

d_call: TRBD2
clone_size: .
j_call: TRBJ2-2
v_call: TRBV5-4
cdr3_aa: CASTISGRRTGELFF
cdr3_nt: TGTGCCAGCACCATTAGCGGGAGAAGAACCGGGGAGCTGTTTTTT

d_call: .
clone_size: few
j_call: TRBJ2-1
v_call: TRBV25-1
cdr3_aa: CASSERTGVGSYNEQFF
cdr3_nt: TGTGCCAGCAGTGAGCGCACGGGTGTGGGTTCCTACAATGAGCAGTTCTTC

d_call: .
clone_size: many
j_call: TRBJ2-7
v_call: TRBV28
cdr3_aa: CASSLFQGFSYEQYF
cdr3_nt: TGTGCCAGCAGTTTATTTCAGGGGTTCTCCTACGAGCAGTACTTC

d_call: .
clone_size: many
j_call: TRBJ2-5
v_call: TRBV6-2/TRBV6-3
cdr3_aa: CASSYLTGSGQETQYF
cdr3_nt: TGTGCCAGCAGTTACCTCACAGGGAGCGGGCAAGAGACCCAGTACTTC

d_call: .
clone_size: many
j_call: TRBJ2-7
v_call: TRBV6-2/TRBV6-3
cdr3_aa: CASSYAAPGYEQYF
cdr3_nt: TGTGCCAGCAGTTACGCGGCGCCAGGCTACGAGCAGTACTTC

d_call: .
clone_size: many
j_call: TRBJ2-1
v_call: TRBV7-2
cdr3_aa: CASSLDAGSSYNEQFF
cdr3_nt: TGTGCCAGCAGCTTAGATGCAGGGAGCTCCTACAATGAGCAGTTCTTC

d_call: TRBD2
clone_size: many
j_call: TRBJ2-1
v_call: TRBV20-1
cdr3_aa: CSARGVGAGGHNEQFF
cdr3_nt: TGCAGTGCTAGAGGAGTCGGGGCGGGGGGCCACAATGAGCAGTTCTTC

d_call: .
clone_size: .
j_call: TRBJ2-5
v_call: TRBV6-2/TRBV6-3
cdr3_aa: CASSVTGTPPGPQYF
cdr3_nt: TGTGCCAGCAGTGTAACCGGGACACCTCCCGGGCCCCAGTACTTC

d_call: .
clone_size: few
j_call: TRBJ2-7
v_call: TRBV20-1
cdr3_aa: CSARGRGTYEQYF
cdr3_nt: TGCAGTGCTAGAGGGCGGGGAACCTACGAGCAGTACTTC

d_call: TRBD2
clone_size: .
j_call: TRBJ2-2
v_call: TRBV11-3
cdr3_aa: CASSPTPGTSGTSGELFF
cdr3_nt: TGTGCCAGCAGCCCCACCCCGGGGACTAGCGGGACGTCCGGGGAGCTGTTTTTT

d_call: TRBD2
clone_size: .
j_call: TRBJ2-1
v_call: TRBV27
cdr3_aa: CASSLRTSVYNEQFF
cdr3_nt: TGTGCCAGCAGTTTACGGACTAGCGTCTACAATGAGCAGTTCTTC

d_call: .
clone_size: many
j_call: TRBJ2-7
v_call: TRBV7-9
cdr3_aa: CASSDNRAYEQYF
cdr3_nt: TGTGCCAGCAGCGACAACCGGGCCTACGAGCAGTACTTC

d_call: .
clone_size: many
j_call: TRBJ1-5
v_call: TRBV18
cdr3_aa: CASSPLRERQPQHF
cdr3_nt: TGTGCCAGCTCACCGCTCAGGGAACGGCAGCCCCAGCATTTT

d_call: .
clone_size: many
j_call: TRBJ2-5
v_call: TRBV2
cdr3_aa: CASSVNKGQETQYF
cdr3_nt: TGTGCCAGCAGTGTTAATAAGGGTCAAGAGACCCAGTACTTC

d_call: TRBD2
clone_size: .
j_call: TRBJ2-2
v_call: TRBV20-1
cdr3_aa: CSARTRRTGELFF
cdr3_nt: TGCAGTGCCAGGACTAGAAGGACCGGGGAGCTGTTTTTT

d_call: .
clone_size: few
j_call: TRBJ1-3
v_call: TRBV4-3
cdr3_aa: CASSQVVYSGNTIYF
cdr3_nt: TGCGCCAGCAGCCAAGTGGTCTACTCTGGAAACACCATATATTTT

d_call: .
clone_size: many
j_call: TRBJ1-1
v_call: TRBV5-1
cdr3_aa: CASSLAPGVAGRVATEAFF
cdr3_nt: TGCGCCAGCAGCTTGGCCCCCGGGGTGGCGGGCAGGGTTGCCACTGAAGCTTTCTTT

d_call: .
clone_size: many
j_call: TRBJ1-5
v_call: TRBV20-1
cdr3_aa: CSAQEGSNQPQHF
cdr3_nt: TGCAGTGCTCAAGAAGGAAGCAATCAGCCCCAGCATTTT

d_call: .
clone_size: many
j_call: TRBJ2-4
v_call: TRBV28
cdr3_aa: CASSLPTLRVNIQYF
cdr3_nt: TGTGCCAGCAGCTTACCGACACTCAGGGTAAACATTCAGTACTTC

d_call: .
clone_size: .
j_call: TRBJ1-5
v_call: TRBV20-1
cdr3_aa: CSASSPGYNQPQHF
cdr3_nt: TGCAGTGCTAGCTCCCCGGGGTACAATCAGCCCCAGCATTTT

d_call: TRBD1
clone_size: once
j_call: TRBJ2-2
v_call: TRBV30
cdr3_aa: CAWSGVRGSTGELFF
cdr3_nt: TGTGCCTGGAGTGGAGTCAGGGGGTCGACCGGGGAGCTGTTTTTT

d_call: TRBD2
clone_size: few
j_call: TRBJ2-3
v_call: TRBV7-2
cdr3_aa: CASSLKEREGRLFADTQYF
cdr3_nt: TGTGCCAGCAGCTTAAAAGAGCGGGAGGGCCGACTATTCGCAGATACGCAGTATTTT

d_call: .
clone_size: many
j_call: TRBJ1-6
v_call: TRBV6-6
cdr3_aa: CASSYQDSPLHF
cdr3_nt: TGTGCCAGCAGTTACCAGGATTCACCCCTCCACTTT

d_call: .
clone_size: many
j_call: TRBJ1-5
v_call: TRBV18
cdr3_aa: CASSPSLGKRGNQPQHF
cdr3_nt: TGTGCCAGCTCACCCTCCCTCGGGAAAAGGGGCAATCAGCCCCAGCATTTT

d_call: .
clone_size: many
j_call: TRBJ2-5
v_call: TRBV30
cdr3_aa: CAWSRNLISQYF
cdr3_nt: TGTGCCTGGTCACGAAACTTGATTTCCCAGTACTTC

d_call: TRBD1
clone_size: many
j_call: TRBJ2-7
v_call: TRBV6-1
cdr3_aa: CASKETGSYEQYF
cdr3_nt: TGTGCCAGCAAGGAGACAGGGTCTTACGAGCAGTACTTC

d_call: TRBD2
clone_size: many
j_call: TRBJ2-7
v_call: TRBV10-3
cdr3_aa: CAIGLAGSSYEQYF
cdr3_nt: TGTGCCATCGGACTAGCGGGGAGCTCCTACGAGCAGTACTTC

d_call: TRBD2
clone_size: .
j_call: TRBJ2-2
v_call: TRBV4-3
cdr3_aa: CASSQDSSQGGTGELFF
cdr3_nt: TGCGCCAGCAGCCAAGATAGCTCGCAGGGAGGGACCGGGGAGCTGTTTTTT

d_call: .
clone_size: few
j_call: TRBJ2-7
v_call: TRBV4-1
cdr3_aa: CASSQERRQTYEQYF
cdr3_nt: TGCGCCAGCAGCCAAGAGAGGCGCCAGACCTACGAGCAGTACTTC

d_call: TRBD1
clone_size: many
j_call: TRBJ1-5
v_call: TRBV27
cdr3_aa: CASSPGQGNFYSNQPQHF
cdr3_nt: TGTGCCAGCAGCCCGGGACAGGGGAACTTTTATAGCAATCAGCCCCAGCATTTT

d_call: .
clone_size: .
j_call: TRBJ1-2
v_call: TRBV19
cdr3_aa: CASSLLGTNGYTF
cdr3_nt: TGTGCCAGTAGTCTCCTCGGCACGAATGGCTACACCTTC

d_call: .
clone_size: few
j_call: TRBJ2-7
v_call: TRBV10-3
cdr3_aa: CAISAERPALAYEQYF
cdr3_nt: TGTGCCATCAGTGCTGAACGGCCAGCGCTAGCCTACGAGCAGTACTTC

d_call: .
clone_size: .
j_call: TRBJ2-1
v_call: TRBV12-3/TRBV12-4
cdr3_aa: CASSLDPLHNEQFF
cdr3_nt: TGTGCCAGCAGTTTGGATCCGCTCCACAATGAGCAGTTCTTC

d_call: .
clone_size: many
j_call: TRBJ2-1
v_call: TRBV5-1
cdr3_aa: CASKEEGDNEQFF
cdr3_nt: TGCGCCAGCAAGGAGGAGGGGGACAATGAGCAGTTCTTC

d_call: TRBD1
clone_size: many
j_call: TRBJ2-7
v_call: TRBV7-9
cdr3_aa: CASSSESGQGDSYEQYF
cdr3_nt: TGTGCCAGCAGCTCGGAATCGGGACAGGGGGATTCCTACGAGCAGTACTTC

d_call: TRBD2
clone_size: .
j_call: TRBJ2-7
v_call: TRBV20-1
cdr3_aa: CSAREAGDEQYF
cdr3_nt: TGCAGTGCTAGAGAAGCGGGGGACGAGCAGTACTTC

d_call: TRBD1
clone_size: few
j_call: TRBJ2-1
v_call: TRBV9
cdr3_aa: CASSGGGSFSDRGSSGEQFF
cdr3_nt: TGTGCCAGCAGCGGAGGGGGCTCCTTTAGCGACAGGGGTAGTAGTGGTGAGCAGTTCTTC